The TCR beta chain under discussion was sequenced for a study of T cell repertoires in cytomegalovirus infection. From the reads, TCRdb called clonotypes with MiXCR, one entry per CDR3 protein. The repertoire includes approximately 250,000 distinct CDR3 sequences, around 6.2% of them detected once, and about 6.3% sits in the top ten. This CDR3 has 14 residues. CDR1 is MNHNS, CDR2 SASEGT, per germline. The junction had 4 bases not matched to a gene; V was cut back by 6 bases and J by 4 bases. The source material was PBMCs. The chain uses TRBV6-1 and TRBJ2-7; 12 bases are shared with TRBD1. This sequence originates from a human donor in good health (CMV status not recorded). Some clones in this sample may be carry-over from other donors' samples. The CDR3 DNA follows: TGTGCCAGCAGCTGGGACAGGGGGCGATACGAGCAGTACTTC. Translating it yields CASSWDRGRYEQYF.